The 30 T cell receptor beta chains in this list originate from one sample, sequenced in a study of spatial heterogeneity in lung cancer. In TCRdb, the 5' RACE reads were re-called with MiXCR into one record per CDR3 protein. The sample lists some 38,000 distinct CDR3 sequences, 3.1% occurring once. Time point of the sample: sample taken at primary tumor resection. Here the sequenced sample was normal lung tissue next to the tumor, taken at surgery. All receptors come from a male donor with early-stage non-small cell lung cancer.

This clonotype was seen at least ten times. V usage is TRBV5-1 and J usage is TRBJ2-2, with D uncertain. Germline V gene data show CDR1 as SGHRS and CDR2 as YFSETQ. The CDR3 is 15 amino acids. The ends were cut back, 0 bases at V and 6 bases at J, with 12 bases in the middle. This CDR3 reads CASSLGPVGPGELFF. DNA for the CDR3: TGCGCCAGCAGCTTGGGTCCGGTTGGTCCCGGGGAGCTGTTTTTT.

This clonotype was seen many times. The CDR3 loop reads CASSGQGRRNTEAFF. Here the CDR3 DNA reads TGTGCCAGCAGCGGACAGGGGAGGAGGAACACTGAAGCTTTCTTT. The V gene is TRBV3-1, the J gene TRBJ1-1; the match to TRBD1 covers 9 bases. Per the germline V gene, CDR1 is LGHDT and CDR2 is YNNKEL (reference sequence). V was clipped by 5 bases and J by 1 base; unmatched bases: 5. This CDR3 has 15 amino acids.

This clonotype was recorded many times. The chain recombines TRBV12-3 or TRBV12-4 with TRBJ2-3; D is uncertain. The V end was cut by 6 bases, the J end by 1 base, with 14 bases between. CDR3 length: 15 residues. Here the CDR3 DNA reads TGTGCCAGCAGGAGCGAAACCCGGGGCACAGATACGCAGTATTTT. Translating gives CASRSETRGTDTQYF.

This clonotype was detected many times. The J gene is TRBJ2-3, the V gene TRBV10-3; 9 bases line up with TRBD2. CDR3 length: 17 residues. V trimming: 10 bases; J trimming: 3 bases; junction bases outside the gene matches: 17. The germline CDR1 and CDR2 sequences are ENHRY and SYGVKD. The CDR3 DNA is TGTGCCACCACACGGGGTAGCGGGAGAGGGGGTACAGATACGCAGTATTTT. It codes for CATTRGSGRGGTDTQYF.

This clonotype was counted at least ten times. The CDR3 here is CASSLGTGPLAEAFF. CDR3 DNA: TGCGCCAGCAGTCTTGGGACGGGACCCCTGGCTGAAGCTTTCTTT. The V call is TRBV23-1, the J call TRBJ1-1; maybe TRBD1 (5 bases). TRBV23-1 is labeled an ORF, and its function is uncertain. The ends were cut back, 4 bases at V and 6 bases at J, with 18 bases in the middle. CDR3 length: 15 residues.

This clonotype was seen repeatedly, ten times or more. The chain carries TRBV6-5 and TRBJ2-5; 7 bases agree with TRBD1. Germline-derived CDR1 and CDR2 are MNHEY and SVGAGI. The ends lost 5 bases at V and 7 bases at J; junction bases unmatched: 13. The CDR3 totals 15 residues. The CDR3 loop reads CASSPSRDSSGTQYF. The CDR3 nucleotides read TGTGCCAGCAGTCCGTCCCGGGACAGTAGTGGGACCCAGTACTTC.

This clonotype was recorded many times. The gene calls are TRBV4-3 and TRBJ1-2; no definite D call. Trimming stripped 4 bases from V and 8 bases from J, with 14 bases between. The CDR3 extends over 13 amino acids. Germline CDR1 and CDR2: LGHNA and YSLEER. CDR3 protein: CASSPIGSGGYTF. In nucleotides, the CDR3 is TGCGCCAGCAGCCCGATAGGATCAGGAGGCTACACCTTC.

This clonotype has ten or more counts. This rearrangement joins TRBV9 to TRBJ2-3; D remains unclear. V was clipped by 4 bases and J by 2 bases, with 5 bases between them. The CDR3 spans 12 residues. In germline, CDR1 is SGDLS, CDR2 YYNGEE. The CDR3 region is CASSTLTDTQYF. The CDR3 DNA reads TGTGCCAGCAGCACCCTCACAGATACGCAGTATTTT.

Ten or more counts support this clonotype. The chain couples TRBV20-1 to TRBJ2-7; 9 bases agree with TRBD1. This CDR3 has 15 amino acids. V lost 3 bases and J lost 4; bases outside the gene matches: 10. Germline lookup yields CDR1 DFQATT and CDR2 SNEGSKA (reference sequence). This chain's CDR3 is CSASRPGQGIYEQYF. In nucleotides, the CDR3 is TGCAGTGCTAGCCGACCGGGACAGGGTATTTACGAGCAGTACTTC.

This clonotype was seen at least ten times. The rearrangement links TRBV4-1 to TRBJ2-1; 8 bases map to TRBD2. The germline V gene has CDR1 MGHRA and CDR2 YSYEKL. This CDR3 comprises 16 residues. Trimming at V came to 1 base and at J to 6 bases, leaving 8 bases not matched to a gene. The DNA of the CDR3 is TGCGCCAGCAGCCAAGCCCCACGGGGGGGGGCCAATGAGCAGTTCTTC. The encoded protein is CASSQAPRGGANEQFF.

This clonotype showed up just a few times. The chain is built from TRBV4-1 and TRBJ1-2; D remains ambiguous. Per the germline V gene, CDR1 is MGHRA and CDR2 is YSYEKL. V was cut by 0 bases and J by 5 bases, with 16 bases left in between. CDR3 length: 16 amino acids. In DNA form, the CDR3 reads TGCGCCAGCAGCCAAGATCTCACGGGCCACCGGTATGGCTACACCTTC. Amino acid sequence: CASSQDLTGHRYGYTF.

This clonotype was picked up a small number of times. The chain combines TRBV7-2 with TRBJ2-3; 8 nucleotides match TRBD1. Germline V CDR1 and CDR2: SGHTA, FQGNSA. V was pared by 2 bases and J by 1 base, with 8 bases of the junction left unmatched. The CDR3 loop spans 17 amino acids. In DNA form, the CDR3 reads TGTGCCAGCAGCTTAAACTCCGGGACAGGTGGCACAGATACGCAGTATTTT. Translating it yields CASSLNSGTGGTDTQYF.

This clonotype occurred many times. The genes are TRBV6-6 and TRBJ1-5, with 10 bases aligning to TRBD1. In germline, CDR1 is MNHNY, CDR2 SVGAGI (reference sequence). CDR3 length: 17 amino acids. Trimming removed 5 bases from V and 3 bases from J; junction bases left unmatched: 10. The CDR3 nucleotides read TGTGCCAGCAGTAGATATCCGGGACAGGGGTACAATCAGCCCCAGCATTTT. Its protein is CASSRYPGQGYNQPQHF.

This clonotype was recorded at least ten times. Here the CDR3 DNA reads TGCGCCAGCCAACTAGCTACGACAGATACGCAGTATTTT. Translating gives CASQLATTDTQYF. The gene calls are TRBV5-1 and TRBJ2-3, with D possibly matching TRBD2 (6 bases). The CDR3 runs 13 residues. Germline V gene lookup returns CDR1 SGHRS and CDR2 YFSETQ. Trimming took off 7 bases at V and 3 bases at J, with 12 bases between the two ends. Looking up the rest from reference TRBV5-1 and TRBJ2-3 gives the full variable domain: KAGVTQTPRYLIKTRGQQVTLSCSPISGHRSVSWYQQTPGQGLQFLFEYFSETQRNKGNFPGRFSGRQFSNSRSEMNVSTLELGDSALYLCASQLATTDTQYFGPGTRLTVL.

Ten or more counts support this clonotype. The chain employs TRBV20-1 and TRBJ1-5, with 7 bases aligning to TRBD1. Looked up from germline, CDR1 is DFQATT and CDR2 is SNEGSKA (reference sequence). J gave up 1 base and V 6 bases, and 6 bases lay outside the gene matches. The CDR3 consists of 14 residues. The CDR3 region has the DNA TGCAGTGCCAAGACAGGGACGAGCAATCAGCCCCAGCATTTT. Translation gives CSAKTGTSNQPQHF.

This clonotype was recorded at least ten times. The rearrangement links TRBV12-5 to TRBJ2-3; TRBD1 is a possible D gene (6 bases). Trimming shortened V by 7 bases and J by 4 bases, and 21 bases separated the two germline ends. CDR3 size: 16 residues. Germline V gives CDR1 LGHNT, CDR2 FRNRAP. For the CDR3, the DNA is TGTGCTAGTGCCCCCCGCCAGGGGTTGTCTTCAGATACGCAGTATTTT. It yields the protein CASAPRQGLSSDTQYF.

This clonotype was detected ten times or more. The CDR3 is CASRTAGGAETQYF. CDR3 in DNA: TGTGCCAGCAGGACTGCGGGAGGGGCGGAGACCCAGTACTTC. This chain connects TRBV12-3 or TRBV12-4 to TRBJ2-5; 9 positions agree with TRBD2. The length of the CDR3 is 14 residues. V shed 6 bases, J shed 5 bases, and the junction held 7 bases outside the gene matches.

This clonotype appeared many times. The CDR3 coding sequence is TGCAGTGCTAGAGAGCCCCTTATGGGGGGCGAGCAGTTCTTC. It encodes CSAREPLMGGEQFF. This chain connects TRBV20-1 to TRBJ2-1; TRBD1 or TRBD2 may be the D gene (6 bases each). Trimming pared 0 bases from V and 10 bases from J, leaving 16 bases between. The CDR3 totals 14 residues. Germline V gives CDR1 DFQATT, CDR2 SNEGSKA (reference sequence).

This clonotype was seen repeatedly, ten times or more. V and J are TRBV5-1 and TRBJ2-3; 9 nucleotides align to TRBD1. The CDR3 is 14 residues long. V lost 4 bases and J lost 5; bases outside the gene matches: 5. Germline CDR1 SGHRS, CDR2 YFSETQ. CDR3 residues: CASSEGQGRDTQYF. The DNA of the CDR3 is TGCGCCAGCAGCGAAGGACAGGGGAGAGATACGCAGTATTTT.

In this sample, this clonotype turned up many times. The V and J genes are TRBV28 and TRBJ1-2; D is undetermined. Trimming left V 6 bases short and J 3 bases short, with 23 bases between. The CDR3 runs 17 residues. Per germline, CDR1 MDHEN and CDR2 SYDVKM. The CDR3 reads CASSYRSRGHGDYGYTF. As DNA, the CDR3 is TGTGCCAGCAGCTACCGATCCCGAGGGCACGGGGACTATGGCTACACCTTC.

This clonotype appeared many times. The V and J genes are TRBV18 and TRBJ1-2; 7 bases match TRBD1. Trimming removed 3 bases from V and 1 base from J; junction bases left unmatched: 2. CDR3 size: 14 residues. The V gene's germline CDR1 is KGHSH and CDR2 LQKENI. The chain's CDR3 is CASSPGQVNYGYTF. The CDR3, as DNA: TGTGCCAGCTCACCCGGACAGGTTAACTATGGCTACACCTTC.

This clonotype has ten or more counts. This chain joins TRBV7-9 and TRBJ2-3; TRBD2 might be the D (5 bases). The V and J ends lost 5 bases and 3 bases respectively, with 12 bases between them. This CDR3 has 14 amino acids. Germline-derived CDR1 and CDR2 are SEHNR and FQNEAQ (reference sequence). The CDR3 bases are TGTGCCAGCAGCCAGGACGTAGCGACAGATACGCAGTATTTT. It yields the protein CASSQDVATDTQYF.

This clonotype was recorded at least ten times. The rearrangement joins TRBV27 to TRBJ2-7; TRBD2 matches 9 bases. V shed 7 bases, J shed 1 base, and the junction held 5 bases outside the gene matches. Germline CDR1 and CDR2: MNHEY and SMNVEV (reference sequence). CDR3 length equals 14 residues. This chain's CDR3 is CASKGAGGSYEQYF. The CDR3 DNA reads TGTGCCAGCAAAGGGGCGGGAGGGTCCTACGAGCAGTACTTC.

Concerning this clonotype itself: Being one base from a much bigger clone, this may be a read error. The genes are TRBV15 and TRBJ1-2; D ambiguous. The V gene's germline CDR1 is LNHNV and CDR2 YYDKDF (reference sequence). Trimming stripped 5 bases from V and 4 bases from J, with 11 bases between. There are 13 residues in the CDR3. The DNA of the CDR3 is TGTGCCACCAGCCCTTCCAGTGGCTATGGCTACACCTTC. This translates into CATSPSSGYGYTF.

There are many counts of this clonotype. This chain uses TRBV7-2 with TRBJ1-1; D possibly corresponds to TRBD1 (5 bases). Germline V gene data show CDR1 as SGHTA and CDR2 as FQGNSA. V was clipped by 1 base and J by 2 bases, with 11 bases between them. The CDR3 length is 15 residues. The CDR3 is CASSLVGGSNTEAFF. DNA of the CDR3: TGTGCCAGCAGCTTAGTTGGGGGTTCTAACACTGAAGCTTTCTTT.

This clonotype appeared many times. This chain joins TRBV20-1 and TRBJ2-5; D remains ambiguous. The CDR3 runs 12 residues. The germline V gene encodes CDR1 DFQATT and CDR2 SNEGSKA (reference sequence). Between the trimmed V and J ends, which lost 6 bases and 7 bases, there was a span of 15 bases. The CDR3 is CSAGLTRGTQYF. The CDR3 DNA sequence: TGCAGTGCAGGGCTAACACGCGGGACCCAGTACTTC.

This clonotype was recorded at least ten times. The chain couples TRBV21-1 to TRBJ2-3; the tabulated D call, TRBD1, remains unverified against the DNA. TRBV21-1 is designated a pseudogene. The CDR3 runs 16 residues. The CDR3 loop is CASRRPPGQEKDTQYF. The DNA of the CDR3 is TGTGCCAGCAGGAGACCTCCGGGACAGGAGAAAGATACGCAGTATTTT.

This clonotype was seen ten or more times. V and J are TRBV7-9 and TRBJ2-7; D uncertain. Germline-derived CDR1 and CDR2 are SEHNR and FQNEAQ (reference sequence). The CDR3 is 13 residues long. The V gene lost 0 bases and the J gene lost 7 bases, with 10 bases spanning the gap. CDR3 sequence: CASSLALSREQYF. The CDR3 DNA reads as TGTGCCAGCAGCTTAGCTCTAAGTCGGGAGCAGTACTTC.

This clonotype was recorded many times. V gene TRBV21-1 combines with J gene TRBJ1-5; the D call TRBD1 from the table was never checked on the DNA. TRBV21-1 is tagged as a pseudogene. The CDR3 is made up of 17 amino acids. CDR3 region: CASSKWGVWRCGQPQHF. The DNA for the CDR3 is TGTGCCAGCAGCAAATGGGGGGTGTGGCGCTGCGGTCAGCCCCAGCATTTT.

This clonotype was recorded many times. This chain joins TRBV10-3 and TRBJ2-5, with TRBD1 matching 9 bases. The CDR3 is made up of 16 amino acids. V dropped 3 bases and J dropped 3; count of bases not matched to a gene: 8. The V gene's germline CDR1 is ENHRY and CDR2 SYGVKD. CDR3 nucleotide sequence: TGTGCCATCAGTGACTCCATGGACAGGGGCGAAGAGACCCAGTACTTC. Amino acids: CAISDSMDRGEETQYF.